Described below is a single T cell receptor beta chain sequence and its context. TCRdb's table, derived via immunoSEQ multiplex PCR, lists solely in-frame clones and lacks some. The repertoire holds 140,000 to 150,000 clones, with about three quarters as singletons. The sample belongs to a study of blood T cell repertoires in COVID-19. This TCR derives from a woman in her sixties with acute or convalescent COVID-19. Specimen: peripheral blood.

For the CDR3, the DNA is TGTGCCTTTAGGGGGAGTCGAAATCAGCCCCAGCATTTT. It codes for CAFRGSRNQPQHF. The chain carries TRBV30 and TRBJ1-5, with D possibly being TRBD1 (6 bases). Looked up from germline, CDR1 is GTSNPN and CDR2 is SVGIG (reference sequence). The CDR3 contains 13 residues. V lost 7 bases and J 4 bases, leaving 14 bases between the germline ends. Full variable domain (missing parts from reference TRBV30 and TRBJ1-5): SQTIHQWPATLVQPVGSPLSLECTVEGTSNPNLYWYRQAAGRGLQLLFYSVGIGQISSEVPQNLSASRPQDRQFILSSKKLLLSDSGFYLCAFRGSRNQPQHFGDGTRLSIL.